The 32 T cell receptor beta chains reported below all come from one sample, sequenced in a study of blood T cell repertoires in COVID-19. Here immunoSEQ multiplex PCR was the method, and the copy in TCRdb shows in-frame clones only, minus some. The sample records hundreds of thousands of clones, roughly 89% being singletons. The specimen sequenced was peripheral blood. These TCRs come from a man aged 18-30 years with COVID-19, enrolled during active disease.

The chain recombines TRBV24-1 with TRBJ1-2; unclear D gene. The V gene lost 4 bases and the J gene lost 6 bases, with 14 bases spanning the gap. The length of the CDR3 is 14 residues. Looked up from germline, CDR1 is KGHDR and CDR2 is SFDVKD. Written as DNA, the CDR3 is TGTGCCACCAGTGACCGATACACGGAGGATGGCTACACCTTC. As protein: CATSDRYTEDGYTF.

The chain carries TRBV24-1 and TRBJ1-6; no clear D. Germline CDR1 and CDR2: KGHDR and SFDVKD. Trimming took 9 bases from V and 7 from J, leaving 12 bases between them. CDR3 length: 13 residues. The CDR3 nucleotides read TGTGCCACCTCTCCCGGGTGGAATTCACCCCTCCACTTT. Translated: CATSPGWNSPLHF.

The gene calls are TRBV3-1 (or the pseudogene TRBV3-2) and TRBJ2-1; unclear D gene. The CDR3 runs to 14 residues. From germline, CDR1 is LGHDT and CDR2 YNNKEL (reference sequence). V was pared by 6 bases and J by 8 bases, with 17 bases between. The CDR3 nucleotides are TGTGCCAGCAGTCCACACCAGACTCAATATGAGCAGTTCTTC. Residues: CASSPHQTQYEQFF.

The chain links TRBV28 to TRBJ2-7, with D perhaps TRBD2 (7 bases). Germline CDR1 is MDHEN and CDR2 is SYDVKM. CDR3 length: 16 amino acids. V gave up 6 bases and J gave up 4 bases, with 22 bases separating them. The DNA of the CDR3 is TGTGCCAGCAGCTCCCCCTTAGGGGGGGGAAATTACGAGCAGTACTTC. Residues: CASSSPLGGGNYEQYF.

The rearrangement joins TRBV6-5 to TRBJ1-1; the D is unclear. The germline V and J ends were trimmed by 10 bases and 1 base, with 10 bases remaining between them. CDR1 and CDR2 (germline): MNHEY, SVGAGI. This CDR3 has 12 amino acids. Written as DNA, the CDR3 is TGTGCCATGCCGGAGCCGAACACTGAAGCTTTCTTT. Its protein product is CAMPEPNTEAFF.

This clone was recorded only once. This chain connects TRBV4-1 to TRBJ2-2; D gene unclear. V dropped 0 bases and J dropped 2 bases, with 16 bases sitting between them. The CDR3 runs to 18 residues. Germline V gene lookup returns CDR1 MGHRA and CDR2 YSYEKL. CDR3 sequence (DNA): TGCGCCAGCAGCCAAGAATTTTTGGGCCCTCACAACACCGGGGAGCTGTTTTTT. It specifies CASSQEFLGPHNTGELFF.

V gene TRBV7-6 combines with J gene TRBJ2-1, with 9 bases lining up with TRBD2. The CDR3 loop spans 19 amino acids. V shed 5 bases and J 0 bases; nucleotides not matched to a gene: 14. The germline V gene encodes CDR1 SGHVS and CDR2 FNYEAQ. For the CDR3, the DNA is TGTGCCAGCAGCCTATTAGCGGGAGAGAAATTCGGCTCCTACAATGAGCAGTTCTTC. This translates into CASSLLAGEKFGSYNEQFF.

This clone has only one observation. The J gene is TRBJ1-3, the V gene TRBV5-1; TRBD1 might be the D (6 bases). The CDR3 is 14 residues long. CDR1 SGHRS and CDR2 YFSETQ come from the germline V gene. V lost 0 bases and J 8 bases, leaving 12 bases between the germline ends. This chain's CDR3 is CASSLDQGTYTIYF. DNA of the CDR3: TGCGCCAGCAGCTTGGACCAGGGGACGTACACCATATATTTT.

The chain uses TRBV2 and TRBJ1-5, with D unclear. The germline V and J ends were trimmed by 1 base and 3 bases, with 7 bases remaining between them. Germline CDR1 reads SNHLY; CDR2 reads FYNNEI. The CDR3 extends over 14 amino acids. The CDR3 sequence is CASSEGHTNQPQHF. The CDR3 region has the DNA TGTGCCAGCAGTGAAGGGCACACCAATCAGCCCCAGCATTTT.

J is TRBJ1-4 and V is TRBV18; TRBD1 agrees at 9 bases. This CDR3 has 15 amino acids. Germline CDR1 and CDR2: KGHSH and LQKENI. V was pared by 3 bases and J by 6 bases, with 5 bases of the junction left unmatched. The CDR3 DNA sequence: TGTGCCAGCTCACCCGGGACAGGGAGGGATGAAAAACTGTTTTTT. Translation gives CASSPGTGRDEKLFF.

In DNA, the CDR3 is TGTGCCACCAGTGACGCGGGGAATTACGAGCAGTACTTC. Translation: CATSDAGNYEQYF. The chain joins TRBV24-1 to TRBJ2-7; D possibly corresponds to TRBD2 (6 bases). The CDR3 consists of 13 residues. Trimming took off 4 bases at V and 4 bases at J, with 10 bases between the two ends. Germline V gene data show CDR1 as KGHDR and CDR2 as SFDVKD.

V gene TRBV4-1 combines with J gene TRBJ1-1; 8 bases align to TRBD1. The CDR3 contains 15 residues. Germline-derived CDR1 and CDR2 are MGHRA and YSYEKL. The ends lost 8 bases at V and 3 bases at J; junction bases unmatched: 11. The CDR3 bases are TGCGCCAGCTCTAAGACCGGGACAGGAGACACTGAAGCTTTCTTT. This sequence encodes CASSKTGTGDTEAFF.

The chain carries TRBV6-5 and TRBJ1-2, with 8 bases fitting TRBD1. The CDR3 consists of 14 residues. Germline V gene lookup returns CDR1 MNHEY and CDR2 SVGAGI. V shed 2 bases and J 5 bases; nucleotides not matched to a gene: 4. CDR3 sequence reads: CASSYGQGPYGYTF. In nucleotides, the CDR3 is TGTGCCAGCAGTTACGGACAGGGACCTTATGGCTACACCTTC.

This clone has a single count. The chain joins TRBV12-3 or TRBV12-4 to TRBJ1-1; the match to TRBD1 covers 7 bases. The J segment lost 2 bases and the V segment lost 5 bases, leaving 2 bases of the junction unmatched. The CDR3 is 13 amino acids. The CDR3 loop is CASSRQGNTEAFF. The CDR3 DNA reads TGTGCCAGCAGTCGACAGGGTAACACTGAAGCTTTCTTT.

This clone was counted only a few times. This sequence joins TRBV12-5 and TRBJ1-6; D possibly corresponds to TRBD1 (5 bases). Trimming removed 10 bases from V and 7 bases from J, with 17 bases in between. Germline V CDR1 and CDR2: LGHNT, FRNRAP. The CDR3 runs 14 residues. CDR3 nucleotide sequence: TGTGCTACCCAGGGCCACCATTGGAATTCACCCCTCCACTTT. It yields the protein CATQGHHWNSPLHF.

V and J are TRBV19 and TRBJ1-1; tentative D call: TRBD1 (5 bases). V dropped 3 bases and J dropped 6 bases, with 11 bases sitting between them. This CDR3 is 13 amino acids long. From germline, CDR1 is LNHDA and CDR2 SQIVND (reference sequence). CDR3 nucleotide sequence: TGTGCCAGTAGTATGGGGCAGGGTTCTGAAGCTTTCTTT. Translating it yields CASSMGQGSEAFF. Looking up the rest from reference TRBV19 and TRBJ1-1 gives the full variable domain: DGGITQSPKYLFRKEGQNVTLSCEQNLNHDAMYWYRQDPGQGLRLIYYSQIVNDFQKGDIAEGYSVSREKKESFPLTVTSAQKNPTAFYLCASSMGQGSEAFFGQGTRLTVV.

This clone appeared once. V gene TRBV28 combines with J gene TRBJ2-1; D might be TRBD2 (6 bases). Germline V gene lookup returns CDR1 MDHEN and CDR2 SYDVKM. This CDR3 comprises 14 residues. V was pared by 3 bases and J by 3 bases, with 9 bases between. The CDR3 spells CASSFWGDYNEQFF. The CDR3 DNA reads as TGTGCCAGCAGTTTCTGGGGGGACTACAATGAGCAGTTCTTC.

J is TRBJ2-3 and V is TRBV20-1, with 9 bases aligning to TRBD1. Germline-derived CDR1 and CDR2 are DFQATT and SNEGSKA (reference sequence). The CDR3 is 16 residues long. The J segment lost 4 bases and the V segment lost 3 bases, leaving 11 bases of the junction unmatched. The CDR3 bases are TGCAGTGCTAGTTGGGTGTTCGACAGGGGGGCAGATACGCAGTATTTT. Translation: CSASWVFDRGADTQYF.

The V gene is TRBV29-1, the J gene TRBJ2-5; no definite D call. V was cut by 5 bases and J by 1 base, with 8 bases left in between. Per the germline V gene, CDR1 is SQVTM and CDR2 is ANQGSEA. The CDR3 is made up of 12 amino acids. The CDR3 sequence is CSVFAGQETQYF. The CDR3 coding sequence is TGCAGCGTTTTCGCCGGCCAAGAGACCCAGTACTTC.

This chain connects TRBV6-6 to TRBJ1-5; 8 bases align to TRBD1. The V gene's germline CDR1 is MNHNY and CDR2 SVGAGI (reference sequence). The CDR3 extends over 13 amino acids. Unmatched junction bases numbered 1, after V lost 2 bases and J lost 7 bases. The CDR3 DNA sequence: TGTGCCAGCAGTTACGACAGGGGCCAGCCCCAGCATTTT. It yields the protein CASSYDRGQPQHF.

This clone was recorded only once. The chain joins TRBV19 to TRBJ2-7; tentatively, D is TRBD2 (6 bases). This CDR3 region has 14 residues. The ends were cut back, 3 bases at V and 2 bases at J, with 11 bases in the middle. Germline loops: CDR1 LNHDA, CDR2 SQIVND (reference sequence). CDR3 sequence (DNA): TGTGCCAGTAGTATCGCGGGACGGCCCTACGAGCAGTACTTC. It yields the protein CASSIAGRPYEQYF.

This sequence joins TRBV2 and TRBJ1-1; D gene ambiguous. CDR1 is SNHLY, CDR2 FYNNEI, per germline. The ends were cut back, 4 bases at V and 0 bases at J, with 9 bases in the middle. The CDR3 runs to 14 residues. This chain's CDR3 is CASSVGDLNTEAFF. The CDR3 nucleotides read TGTGCCAGCAGTGTAGGAGATCTGAACACTGAAGCTTTCTTT.

This sequence joins TRBV12-3 or TRBV12-4 and TRBJ2-5; tentative D call: TRBD2 (5 bases). The CDR3 has 13 amino acids. Deletions cut 3 bases from V and 2 bases from J, with 7 bases between. The CDR3, as DNA: TGTGCCAGCAGTTTTTCGGGGCAAGAGACCCAGTACTTC. Its protein is CASSFSGQETQYF.

The V gene is TRBV5-1, the J gene TRBJ1-1; TRBD1 agrees at 9 bases. Per germline, CDR1 SGHRS and CDR2 YFSETQ. The CDR3 loop spans 14 amino acids. The J segment lost 8 bases and the V segment lost 0 bases, leaving 5 bases of the junction unmatched. For the CDR3, the DNA is TGCGCCAGCAGCTTGGTCGGTGGGACAGGGGAAGCTTTCTTT. Translated: CASSLVGGTGEAFF.

This sequence joins TRBV11-3 and TRBJ2-5, with TRBD1 identical over 7 bases. Germline values: CDR1 SGHNT, CDR2 YENEEA. The trim removed 3 bases at V and 3 bases at J, leaving 7 bases unmatched. CDR3 length: 15 residues. CDR3 sequence reads: CASSFRNRGKETQYF. The CDR3 DNA reads as TGTGCCAGCAGCTTTCGCAACAGGGGAAAAGAGACCCAGTACTTC.

The gene calls are TRBV24-1 and TRBJ2-3; 10 nucleotides align to TRBD2. The V and J ends lost 5 bases and 6 bases, in that order; junction bases with no gene match: 13. The CDR3 contains 17 residues. Germline assignment: CDR1 KGHDR and CDR2 SFDVKD. The DNA for the CDR3 is TGTGCCACCAGTGGCGGACTAGCGGAGCATTCAACTGATACGCAGTATTTT. It yields the protein CATSGGLAEHSTDTQYF.

This chain connects TRBV9 to TRBJ2-3, with D unresolved. Germline V gives CDR1 SGDLS, CDR2 YYNGEE. The V end lost 4 bases, the J end lost 5 bases, and 11 bases lay between the germline ends. This CDR3 has 13 residues. CDR3 DNA: TGTGCCAGCAGCCTCTCGCCGGGAGATACGCAGTATTTT. Residues: CASSLSPGDTQYF. Full variable domain (remainder filled in from reference TRBV9 and TRBJ2-3): DSGVTQTPKHLITATGQRVTLRCSPRSGDLSVYWYQQSLDQGLQFLIQYYNGEERAKGNILERFSAQQFPDLHSELNLSSLELGDSALYFCASSLSPGDTQYFGPGTRLTVL.

This sequence joins TRBV10-3 and TRBJ1-2; 9 positions agree with TRBD1. The ends lost 2 bases at V and 5 bases at J; junction bases unmatched: 12. Germline CDR1 and CDR2: ENHRY and SYGVKD. CDR3 length: 17 residues. CDR3 protein: CAISETIPGQGFYGYTF. The DNA of the CDR3 is TGTGCCATCAGTGAGACCATTCCGGGACAGGGTTTTTATGGCTACACCTTC.

This chain connects TRBV9 to TRBJ1-2; D may be TRBD1 (5 bases). Germline CDR1 reads SGDLS; CDR2 reads YYNGEE. Trimming cost V 5 bases and J 3 bases, with 14 bases left between them. The CDR3 runs 14 residues. The CDR3 nucleotides read TGTGCCAGCAGTCAGCGGGGGATCGACTATGGCTACACCTTC. This gives the protein CASSQRGIDYGYTF.

This rearrangement joins TRBV12-5 to TRBJ2-1, with TRBD1 matching over 10 bases. Germline trimming cut 5 bases from V and 6 bases from J; bases unmatched to any gene: 13. The CDR3 runs 17 residues. The germline CDR1 and CDR2 sequences are LGHNT and FRNRAP. CDR3 nucleotides: TGTGCTAGTGGTGCGAGAGACCGGGACAGGGGACCCAATGAGCAGTTCTTC. Residues: CASGARDRDRGPNEQFF. Full variable domain (outside the CDR3, taken from reference TRBV12-5 and TRBJ2-1): DARVTQTPRHKVTEMGQEVTMRCQPILGHNTVFWYRQTMMQGLELLAYFRNRAPLDDSGMPKDRFSAEMPDATLATLKIQPSEPRDSAVYFCASGARDRDRGPNEQFFGPGTRLTVL.

The chain uses TRBV18 and TRBJ1-4; 10 bases are shared with TRBD1. The CDR3 is 14 amino acids. Looked up from germline, CDR1 is KGHSH and CDR2 is LQKENI. V lost 4 bases and J lost 6; bases outside the gene matches: 2. The CDR3 DNA follows: TGTGCCAGCTCACGACAGGGGGCGTATGAAAAACTGTTTTTT. This gives the protein CASSRQGAYEKLFF.

This chain uses TRBV27 with TRBJ2-1; 7 positions agree with TRBD2. V trimming: 6 bases; J trimming: 8 bases; junction bases outside the gene matches: 13. This CDR3 spans 15 amino acids. Germline CDR1 MNHEY, CDR2 SMNVEV (reference sequence). CDR3 sequence reads: CASSFGGGSGDEQFF. For the CDR3, the DNA is TGTGCCAGCAGCTTCGGCGGGGGTTCTGGCGATGAGCAGTTCTTC.